Listed below are T cell receptor beta chains from one sample, sequenced in a study of T-cell reconstitution after alpha-beta-depleted transplantation in children. Using its own MiXCR run on the PCR reads, TCRdb lists one record per CDR3 protein. Of tens of thousands of distinct CDR3 sequences listed, roughly 6.3% are singletons. The input for sequencing was PBMCs, mostly from graft donor cells, taken 180 days after TCRalphabeta/CD19-depleted stem cell transplant. The origin of the receptors is a male patient between 5 and 17 years old who had a stem cell transplant for acute myeloid leukemia, so the T cells may come from the graft donor. Both conserved end residues are part of each CDR3. The D gene is left open where the match is weak. Some rows have no size entry. The others give once, few or many, or a class for an expanded clone.

TRBV2	many	NA	TRBJ2-5	CASKQLQGQETQYF	TGTGCCAGCAAGCAATTACAGGGACAAGAGACCCAGTACTTC
TRBV6-2/TRBV6-3	many	NA	TRBJ1-1	CASSYSRMGQGMNTEAFF	TGTGCCAGCAGTTACTCGAGGATGGGGCAGGGCATGAACACTGAAGCTTTCTTT
TRBV12-3/TRBV12-4	many	NA	TRBJ2-6	CASRDSGANVLTF	TGTGCCAGCAGGGACTCTGGGGCCAACGTCCTGACTTTC
TRBV3-1	many	NA	TRBJ1-3	CASSSGALGNTIYF	TGTGCCAGCAGCTCAGGGGCTTTGGGAAACACCATATATTTT
TRBV6-2/TRBV6-3	few	TRBD2	TRBJ2-5	CASRPPGLAMMETQYF	TGTGCCAGCAGACCTCCGGGACTAGCGATGATGGAGACCCAGTACTTC
TRBV20-1	many	NA	TRBJ2-3	CSASYTRADTQYF	TGCAGTGCTAGCTACACCAGGGCAGATACGCAGTATTTT
TRBV5-1	NA	NA	TRBJ2-3	CASGSRNLCSTDTQYF	TGCGCCAGCGGCTCCCGGAACCTCTGTTCCACAGATACGCAGTATTTT
TRBV12-3/TRBV12-4	once	NA	TRBJ1-6	CAFSWDGPGPGDSPLHF	TGTGCCTTCAGTTGGGACGGTCCGGGCCCAGGGGATTCACCCCTCCACTTT
TRBV27	many	NA	TRBJ2-1	CASSPIGGPYNEQFF	TGTGCCAGCAGTCCTATCGGCGGTCCCTACAATGAGCAGTTCTTC
TRBV3-1	medium-sized	TRBD2	TRBJ2-3	CASSPSGITDTQYF	TGTGCCAGCAGCCCTAGCGGGATCACAGATACGCAGTATTTT
TRBV3-1	many	TRBD2	TRBJ2-3	CASSQRGSGPVTTDTQYF	TGTGCCAGCAGCCAACGGGGTAGCGGGCCAGTCACCACAGATACGCAGTATTTT
TRBV5-4	once	NA	TRBJ1-4	CASREPPRGSEKLFF	TGTGCCAGCAGAGAGCCGCCCAGAGGAAGTGAAAAACTGTTTTTT
TRBV12-3/TRBV12-4	many	NA	TRBJ1-4	CASSAPGPDAEKLFF	TGTGCCAGCAGTGCCCCGGGACCCGATGCTGAAAAACTGTTTTTT
TRBV14	few	NA	TRBJ2-1	CASSQRLATYNEQFF	TGTGCCAGCAGCCAGAGATTAGCTACCTACAATGAGCAGTTCTTC
TRBV7-8	many	NA	TRBJ2-1	CASSSFGEQFF	TGTGCCAGCAGCTCTTTCGGTGAGCAGTTCTTC
TRBV30	many	NA	TRBJ1-5	CAWSPDSYSNQPQHF	TGTGCCTGGAGTCCAGACAGTTATAGCAATCAGCCCCAGCATTTT
TRBV28	many	NA	TRBJ2-2	CASSRQQETRRELFF	TGTGCCAGCAGCCGGCAACAGGAGACTCGCCGGGAGCTGTTTTTT
TRBV28	many	TRBD2	TRBJ2-1	CASSKGTSGYNEQFF	TGTGCCAGCAGTAAAGGGACTAGCGGTTACAATGAGCAGTTCTTC
TRBV3-1	many	TRBD2	TRBJ2-1	CASSQEGLGSDEQFF	TGTGCCAGCAGCCAAGAGGGACTAGGGTCCGATGAGCAGTTCTTC
TRBV20-1	many	NA	TRBJ2-5	CSARTEETQYF	TGCAGTGCCAGGACAGAAGAGACCCAGTACTTC
TRBV5-6	many	NA	TRBJ2-5	CASRTVGARETQYF	TGTGCCAGCAGGACGGTAGGGGCCCGGGAGACCCAGTACTTC
TRBV29-1	NA	NA	TRBJ1-6	CSVVGGDNSPLHF	TGCAGCGTTGTCGGGGGTGATAATTCACCCCTCCACTTT
TRBV9	many	NA	TRBJ1-1	CASSVAWGSLNTEAFF	TGTGCCAGCAGCGTAGCATGGGGAAGCTTGAACACTGAAGCTTTCTTT
TRBV19	NA	NA	TRBJ2-7	CASSIRGMDEQYF	TGTGCCAGTAGTATCAGGGGCATGGACGAGCAGTACTTC
TRBV28	once	TRBD2	TRBJ2-3	CAMSPPAGGSGDTQYF	TGTGCCATGAGCCCCCCGGCGGGGGGGTCCGGAGATACGCAGTATTTT
TRBV10-2	many	TRBD2	TRBJ2-3	CASSGGLAGASVQYF	TGCGCCAGCAGTGGGGGACTAGCGGGGGCCTCGGTACAGTATTTT